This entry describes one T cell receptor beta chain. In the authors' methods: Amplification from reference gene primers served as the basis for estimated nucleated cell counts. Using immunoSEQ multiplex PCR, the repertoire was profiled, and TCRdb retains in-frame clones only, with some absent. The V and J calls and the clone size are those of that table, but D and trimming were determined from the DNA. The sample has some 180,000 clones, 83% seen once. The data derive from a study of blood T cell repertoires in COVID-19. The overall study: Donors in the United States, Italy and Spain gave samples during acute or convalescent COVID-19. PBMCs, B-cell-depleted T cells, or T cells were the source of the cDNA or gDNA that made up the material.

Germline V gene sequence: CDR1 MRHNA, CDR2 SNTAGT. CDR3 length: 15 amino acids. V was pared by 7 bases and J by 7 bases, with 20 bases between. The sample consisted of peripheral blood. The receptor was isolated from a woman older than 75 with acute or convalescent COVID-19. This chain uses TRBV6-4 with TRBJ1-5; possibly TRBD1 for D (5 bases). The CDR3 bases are TGTGCCAGCACCCATATGACAGTCCAAATACAGCCCCAGCATTTT. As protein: CASTHMTVQIQPQHF.